Presented here are 6 T cell receptor beta chains from one specimen sequenced in a study of control samples from healthy donors and cancer patients. Profiling relied on immunoSEQ multiplex PCR, and the TCRdb table lists in-frame clones only, not all of them. The sample has 70,000 to 90,000 clones; roughly 90% are singletons. The sample comprised PBMCs. These receptors originate from a woman aged 55 to 70 with head and neck cancer.

This clone was seen a few times. V is TRBV10-3 and J is TRBJ1-3; no definite D call. Germline V gene sequence: CDR1 ENHRY, CDR2 SYGVKD. The V end was cut by 3 bases, the J end by 0 bases, with 9 bases between. The CDR3 loop spans 15 amino acids. The CDR3 sequence: CAISDLEVSGNTIYF. CDR3 sequence (DNA): TGTGCCATCAGTGATTTGGAGGTCTCTGGAAACACCATATATTTT.

The V gene is TRBV6-1, the J gene TRBJ2-1; D gene uncertain. The CDR3 has 11 residues. The V and J ends lost 1 base and 7 bases respectively, with 2 bases between them. In germline, CDR1 is MNHNS, CDR2 SASEGT. CDR3 protein: CASSEVNEQFF. The CDR3 bases are TGTGCCAGCAGTGAAGTAAATGAGCAGTTCTTC.

This sequence joins TRBV18 and TRBJ2-1; 10 bases agree with TRBD2. CDR3 size: 18 residues. The V gene end was trimmed by 3 bases and the J gene end by 7 bases; junction bases not matched to a gene: 15. Germline V gives CDR1 KGHSH, CDR2 LQKENI. Written as DNA, the CDR3 is TGTGCCAGCTCACCCTCTATTCTCGAACTAGCGGGACGGAATGAGCAGTTCTTC. Translated, it gives CASSPSILELAGRNEQFF. Using reference TRBV18 and TRBJ2-1 for the parts outside the CDR3, the full variable domain is NAGVMQNPRHLVRRRGQEARLRCSPMKGHSHVYWYRQLPEEGLKFMVYLQKENIIDESGMPKERFSAEFPKEGPSILRIQQVVRGDSAAYFCASSPSILELAGRNEQFFGPGTRLTVL.

The chain combines TRBV5-4 with TRBJ1-2; no definite D call. Germline CDR1 and CDR2: SGHNT and YYREEE (reference sequence). The CDR3 spans 14 residues. The ends were cut back, 0 bases at V and 0 bases at J, with 6 bases in the middle. The DNA of the CDR3 is TGTGCCAGCAGCTTGGGATCTACTAACTATGGCTACACCTTC. The encoded protein is CASSLGSTNYGYTF.

A few counts support this clone. The rearrangement links TRBV7-7 to TRBJ2-5; 11 bases agree with TRBD2. This CDR3 has 17 amino acids. Germline V CDR1 and CDR2: SSHAT, FNYEAQ (reference sequence). The chain's CDR3 is CASTLAGGPKTQETQYF. The CDR3, as DNA: TGTGCTAGTACCCTAGCGGGAGGCCCCAAAACCCAAGAGACCCAGTACTTC.

The chain carries TRBV6-5 and TRBJ2-5; 8 positions agree with TRBD2. The CDR3 totals 14 residues. Losses at the gene ends were 5 bases for V and 4 bases for J; bases not matched to a gene: 6. Per the germline V gene, CDR1 is MNHEY and CDR2 is SVGAGI. In DNA, the CDR3 is TGTGCCAGCAGTATACGGGGGGGAGGAGAGACCCAGTACTTC. Its protein product is CASSIRGGGETQYF.